This T cell receptor (beta chain) came from a study of cytomegalovirus exposure and HLA in healthy donors. For the study at large: The study's early data release held 75 million to 95 million unique TCRs from HLA-typed donors. Points from the study as a whole: What TCR beta sequences reportedly achieved was accurate prediction of HLA-A and HLA-B alleles in most subjects. In a later analysis, parvovirus B19, influenza, CMV and Epstein-Barr virus appeared linked to several top co-occurrence clusters. Follow-up analysis later connected one missense variant in DCLRE1C with trimming of TCR beta V- and J-genes.

PCR used 60 Vbeta primers and 13 Jbeta primers. Assay used: immunoSEQ multiplex PCR; TCRdb lists only in-frame clones, some missing. The sample has more than 95,000 clones; around 64% are singletons. In regard to this clone: The antigen remains unidentified.

The CDR3 length is 11 residues. V lost 10 bases and J 4 bases, leaving 10 bases between the germline ends. In germline, CDR1 is LNHDA, CDR2 SQIVND (reference sequence). This receptor was taken from a man aged 60-69 years in good health and CMV-seronegative. The V and J genes are TRBV19 and TRBJ1-1; no reliable D call. Sequences were obtained from PBMCs. The CDR3 nucleotides are TGTGCCACCTCGGTTGCCACTGAAGCTTTCTTT. Translation gives CATSVATEAFF.